The T cell receptor (beta chain) under discussion was sequenced for a study of T cell changes during pregnancy in multiple sclerosis. Germline loops: CDR1 DFQATT, CDR2 SNEGSKA (reference sequence). Trimming removed 3 bases at V and 9 bases at J, with 9 bases between. There are 11 residues in the CDR3. The method was immunoSEQ multiplex PCR; TCRdb's version includes in-frame clones alone and lacks a portion of them. The data contain roughly 40,000 clones, roughly nine tenths of them singletons. The chain recombines TRBV20-1 with TRBJ1-5; D gene unclear. The source is a female donor with multiple sclerosis, enrolled in a pregnancy study. The sequencing used CD4+ T cells from peripheral blood mononuclear cells, collected before pregnancy. CDR3: CSARDEGPQHF. In DNA, the CDR3 is TGCAGTGCTAGGGACGAGGGGCCCCAGCATTTT.